Listed below are T cell receptor beta chains from one sample, sequenced in a study of blood T cell repertoires in COVID-19. Repertoires were generated with immunoSEQ multiplex PCR, while TCRdb's copy carries only in-frame clones and drops some. The sample holds 200,000 to 250,000 clones, around nine tenths seen once. Sequences were obtained from peripheral blood. Receptor source: a man younger than 30 with active or convalescent COVID-19. The CDR3 runs from the conserved cysteine through the conserved F or W. A D gene is named only where the DNA matches it firmly. Rows may omit the clone size; those that give it use once, few, many or a size class.

J gene: TRBJ2-7; clone size: few; D gene: TRBD2; V gene: TRBV3-1/TRBV3-2; CDR3 DNA: TGTGCCAGCAGCCAAATGCTAGCGGGAGGGCCTAGCGAGCAGTACTTC; CDR3 protein: CASSQMLAGGPSEQYF
J gene: TRBJ2-7; clone size: -; D gene: -; V gene: TRBV5-1; CDR3 DNA: TGCGCCAGCAGCCCGGTAGCCGACGGGGAGCAGTACTTC; CDR3 protein: CASSPVADGEQYF
J gene: TRBJ1-5; clone size: once; D gene: TRBD1; V gene: TRBV7-8; CDR3 DNA: TGTGCCAGCAGCTTGGGACAGCTCCGTACCCAGCATTTT; CDR3 protein: CASSLGQLRTQHF
J gene: TRBJ2-3; clone size: -; D gene: TRBD2; V gene: TRBV19; CDR3 DNA: TGTGCCAGTAGTATTCACAGCGGGAGGGCCGGCTTCCCAGATACGCAGTATTTT; CDR3 protein: CASSIHSGRAGFPDTQYF
J gene: TRBJ2-7; clone size: once; D gene: TRBD2; V gene: TRBV10-1; CDR3 DNA: TGCGCCAGCAGTGGGACTAGCGGGAGTTACGAGCAGTACTTC; CDR3 protein: CASSGTSGSYEQYF
J gene: TRBJ2-7; clone size: -; D gene: -; V gene: TRBV6-5; CDR3 DNA: TGTGCCAGCAGAGGCGGGATCCCGTACGAGCAGTACTTC; CDR3 protein: CASRGGIPYEQYF
J gene: TRBJ2-1; clone size: -; D gene: TRBD2; V gene: TRBV2; CDR3 DNA: TGTGCCAGCAGTGGGAGCGGGAGTTCCTACAATGAGCAGTTCTTC; CDR3 protein: CASSGSGSSYNEQFF
J gene: TRBJ1-2; clone size: -; D gene: -; V gene: TRBV7-2; CDR3 DNA: TGTGCCAGCAGCGAGGACAACTCTAACTATGGCTACACCTTC; CDR3 protein: CASSEDNSNYGYTF
J gene: TRBJ2-7; clone size: -; D gene: -; V gene: TRBV30; CDR3 DNA: TGTGCCTGGAGTGGAATGAGGAGCGACGAGCAGTACTTC; CDR3 protein: CAWSGMRSDEQYF
J gene: TRBJ2-1; clone size: -; D gene: -; V gene: TRBV7-9; CDR3 DNA: TGTGCCAGCAGCTACTCGGGACTTTACAATGAGCAGTTCTTC; CDR3 protein: CASSYSGLYNEQFF
J gene: TRBJ1-3; clone size: -; D gene: TRBD1; V gene: TRBV19; CDR3 DNA: TGTGCCACCTCCCTTGGGACAGCTGGAAACACCATATATTTT; CDR3 protein: CATSLGTAGNTIYF
J gene: TRBJ1-1; clone size: -; D gene: -; V gene: TRBV5-6; CDR3 DNA: TGTGCCAGCAGCTTAGCGCTTGAAGCTTTCTTT; CDR3 protein: CASSLALEAFF
J gene: TRBJ1-1; clone size: -; D gene: TRBD1; V gene: TRBV5-1; CDR3 DNA: TGCGCCAGCAGCTCCGGGACAGGGAACACTGAAGCTTTCTTT; CDR3 protein: CASSSGTGNTEAFF
J gene: TRBJ1-4; clone size: -; D gene: TRBD1; V gene: TRBV19; CDR3 DNA: TGTGCCAGTAGGGACAGGGGGCTCGTCGAAAAACTGTTTTTT; CDR3 protein: CASRDRGLVEKLFF
J gene: TRBJ2-7; clone size: -; D gene: TRBD2; V gene: TRBV19; CDR3 DNA: TGTGCCAGTAGTCCGCTAGCGGGAGGGCCGTTATACGAGCAGTACTTC; CDR3 protein: CASSPLAGGPLYEQYF
J gene: TRBJ2-3; clone size: few; D gene: -; V gene: TRBV27; CDR3 DNA: TGTGCCAGCAACAAGGGTCGGGAAAGAGATACGCAGTATTTT; CDR3 protein: CASNKGRERDTQYF
J gene: TRBJ2-2; clone size: once; D gene: TRBD2; V gene: TRBV7-6; CDR3 DNA: TGTGCCAGCAGCAAACTAGCGGGAATGAGCACCGGGGAGCTGTTTTTT; CDR3 protein: CASSKLAGMSTGELFF
J gene: TRBJ2-5; clone size: -; D gene: -; V gene: TRBV25-1; CDR3 DNA: TGTGCCAGCAGTGACCTCACTAGCAAACTTGACTTC; CDR3 protein: CASSDLTSKLDF
J gene: TRBJ2-7; clone size: -; D gene: -; V gene: TRBV21-1; CDR3 DNA: TGTGCCAGCAGCAAAGAGTGGGCTCACTACGAGCAGTACTTC; CDR3 protein: CASSKEWAHYEQYF
J gene: TRBJ2-2; clone size: -; D gene: -; V gene: TRBV7-3; CDR3 DNA: TGTGCCAGCAGCCGGACACCCACCGGGGAGCTGTTTTTT; CDR3 protein: CASSRTPTGELFF
J gene: TRBJ1-6; clone size: -; D gene: -; V gene: TRBV5-6; CDR3 DNA: TGTGCCAGCAGCTTGCAACAGTATAATTCACCCCTCCACTTT; CDR3 protein: CASSLQQYNSPLHF
J gene: TRBJ1-2; clone size: few; D gene: -; V gene: TRBV28; CDR3 DNA: TGTGCCAGCAGTTTGTCTCTGGGCCTTTATGGCTACACCTTC; CDR3 protein: CASSLSLGLYGYTF
J gene: TRBJ1-5; clone size: -; D gene: TRBD1; V gene: TRBV2; CDR3 DNA: TGTGCCAGCAGCTCCCGGACAGGGGGCAATCAGCCCCAGCATTTT; CDR3 protein: CASSSRTGGNQPQHF
J gene: TRBJ2-6; clone size: -; D gene: -; V gene: TRBV18; CDR3 DNA: TGTGCCAGCTCCCGGGGAGCAGGGGTGGTCGAAGGGGCCAACGTCCTGACTTTC; CDR3 protein: CASSRGAGVVEGANVLTF
J gene: TRBJ2-3; clone size: -; D gene: TRBD1; V gene: TRBV29-1; CDR3 DNA: TGCAGCGTTGCCCAGACAGGGCTCACAGATACGCAGTATTTT; CDR3 protein: CSVAQTGLTDTQYF
J gene: TRBJ2-1; clone size: once; D gene: -; V gene: TRBV27; CDR3 DNA: TGTGCCAGCAGTTTAGGGCAGTCTGGATACAATGAGCAGTTCTTC; CDR3 protein: CASSLGQSGYNEQFF
J gene: TRBJ2-6; clone size: -; D gene: TRBD2; V gene: TRBV7-9; CDR3 DNA: TGTGCCAGCAGCTTAATCTCGGGGGAGGGCTCTGGGGCCAACGTCCTGACTTTC; CDR3 protein: CASSLISGEGSGANVLTF
J gene: TRBJ1-1; clone size: -; D gene: TRBD1; V gene: TRBV29-1; CDR3 DNA: TGCAGCGTTGATGACAGGGGAGCAGCTTTCTTT; CDR3 protein: CSVDDRGAAFF
J gene: TRBJ1-4; clone size: -; D gene: TRBD1; V gene: TRBV5-1; CDR3 DNA: TGCGCCAGCAGCTTGGCCGTGGGGACAGGGGGGACTAATGAAAAACTGTTTTTT; CDR3 protein: CASSLAVGTGGTNEKLFF
J gene: TRBJ1-1; clone size: few; D gene: TRBD1; V gene: TRBV5-6; CDR3 DNA: TGTGCCAGCAGCTGGGGACAGGGGCTAAGACCTCTATCTGAAGCTTTCTTT; CDR3 protein: CASSWGQGLRPLSEAFF
J gene: TRBJ2-7; clone size: -; D gene: TRBD2; V gene: TRBV30; CDR3 DNA: TGTGCCTGGGGGAGCGGGGGAAGCTCCTACGAGCAGTACTTC; CDR3 protein: CAWGSGGSSYEQYF
J gene: TRBJ2-3; clone size: -; D gene: TRBD2; V gene: TRBV4-3; CDR3 DNA: TGCGCCAGCAGCCGGACTAGCCCAGATACGCAGTATTTT; CDR3 protein: CASSRTSPDTQYF
J gene: TRBJ1-2; clone size: -; D gene: TRBD1; V gene: TRBV30; CDR3 DNA: TGTGCCTGGATTGACAGGGTAATCCATCATGGCTACACCTTC; CDR3 protein: CAWIDRVIHHGYTF
J gene: TRBJ2-7; clone size: -; D gene: TRBD1; V gene: TRBV4-3; CDR3 DNA: TGCGCCAGCAGCCAAGGGACTGACAGGGTCGGGGAGCAGTACTTC; CDR3 protein: CASSQGTDRVGEQYF
J gene: TRBJ1-3; clone size: few; D gene: -; V gene: TRBV29-1; CDR3 DNA: TGCAGCGTCAATTCGGGGCAGGGAGGTCTCAACACCATATATTTT; CDR3 protein: CSVNSGQGGLNTIYF
J gene: TRBJ2-1; clone size: -; D gene: -; V gene: TRBV28; CDR3 DNA: TGTGCCAGCAGCCGCAGCGGGCTCTCCTACAATGAGCAGTTCTTC; CDR3 protein: CASSRSGLSYNEQFF
J gene: TRBJ1-5; clone size: -; D gene: TRBD1; V gene: TRBV2; CDR3 DNA: TGTGCCAGCAGTGCTGGACAGGGTAATCAGCCCCAGCATTTT; CDR3 protein: CASSAGQGNQPQHF
J gene: TRBJ1-3; clone size: -; D gene: -; V gene: TRBV5-8; CDR3 DNA: TGTGCCAGCAGCTTGGACCGAGACTCTGGAAACACCATATATTTT; CDR3 protein: CASSLDRDSGNTIYF
J gene: TRBJ2-4; clone size: -; D gene: TRBD1; V gene: TRBV24-1; CDR3 DNA: TGTGCCACCAGCCGGGACAGAGAACTCTTAGCCAAAAACATTCAGTACTTC; CDR3 protein: CATSRDRELLAKNIQYF
J gene: TRBJ2-3; clone size: -; D gene: -; V gene: TRBV7-2; CDR3 DNA: TGTGCCAGCAGCTTCCTAGGTCGGGAGAGCACAGATACGCAGTATTTT; CDR3 protein: CASSFLGRESTDTQYF
J gene: TRBJ1-5; clone size: -; D gene: -; V gene: TRBV24-1; CDR3 DNA: TGTGCCACCAGTGATTTGAATATAGGAGATAGCAATCAGCCCCAGCATTTT; CDR3 protein: CATSDLNIGDSNQPQHF
J gene: TRBJ2-2; clone size: -; D gene: -; V gene: TRBV5-1; CDR3 DNA: TGCGCCAGCAGCTTGCGTCCGGGAACGGGGGAGCTGTTTTTT; CDR3 protein: CASSLRPGTGELFF
J gene: TRBJ2-7; clone size: -; D gene: TRBD1; V gene: TRBV5-5; CDR3 DNA: TGTGCCAGCAGCTTAGAGTTTGGGACAGGGGCCTCGTACGAGCAGTACTTC; CDR3 protein: CASSLEFGTGASYEQYF
J gene: TRBJ1-6; clone size: few; D gene: -; V gene: TRBV19; CDR3 DNA: TGTGCCAGTAGCCAGTATGATGGCATTAATTCACCCCTCCACTTT; CDR3 protein: CASSQYDGINSPLHF
J gene: TRBJ2-1; clone size: -; D gene: TRBD2; V gene: TRBV19; CDR3 DNA: TGTGCCAGTAGTATTAGACTAGCGGGAGATGAGCAGTTCTTC; CDR3 protein: CASSIRLAGDEQFF
J gene: TRBJ1-1; clone size: once; D gene: -; V gene: TRBV6-1; CDR3 DNA: TGTGCCAGCAGTGAATTGAGGGAATTCACTGAAGCTTTCTTT; CDR3 protein: CASSELREFTEAFF
J gene: TRBJ1-1; clone size: -; D gene: -; V gene: TRBV19; CDR3 DNA: TGTGCCAGTAGTATTGTGGGGGGCACTGAAGCTTTCTTT; CDR3 protein: CASSIVGGTEAFF
J gene: TRBJ1-2; clone size: -; D gene: TRBD1; V gene: TRBV5-6; CDR3 DNA: TGTGCCAGCAGCCACGGACAGGGGGCCCTGAGCTATGGCTACACCTTC; CDR3 protein: CASSHGQGALSYGYTF
J gene: TRBJ1-1; clone size: -; D gene: TRBD1; V gene: TRBV5-1; CDR3 DNA: TGCGCCAGCAGCCCCATTAGGACAGGCCGGAACACTGAAGCTTTCTTT; CDR3 protein: CASSPIRTGRNTEAFF
J gene: TRBJ2-2; clone size: -; D gene: TRBD2; V gene: TRBV4-1; CDR3 DNA: TGCGCCAGCAGCCTTGGACTAGCGGGCACCGGGGAGCTGTTTTTT; CDR3 protein: CASSLGLAGTGELFF
J gene: TRBJ1-5; clone size: -; D gene: -; V gene: TRBV2; CDR3 DNA: TGTGCCAGCCAAGGGCAGGGAGGGAGGGTTCAGCCCCAGCATTTT; CDR3 protein: CASQGQGGRVQPQHF
J gene: TRBJ2-7; clone size: -; D gene: -; V gene: TRBV20-1; CDR3 DNA: TGCAGTGCCACCGACAACTACGAGCAGTACTTC; CDR3 protein: CSATDNYEQYF
J gene: TRBJ1-4; clone size: -; D gene: -; V gene: TRBV28; CDR3 DNA: TGTGCCAGCAGTGCTTACAGGGCCGAGGGTTTATACGAAAAACTGTTTTTT; CDR3 protein: CASSAYRAEGLYEKLFF
J gene: TRBJ1-1; clone size: -; D gene: TRBD1; V gene: TRBV29-1; CDR3 DNA: TGCAGCGTAGCCGGGACAGTGAACACTGAAGCTTTCTTT; CDR3 protein: CSVAGTVNTEAFF
J gene: TRBJ1-6; clone size: -; D gene: -; V gene: TRBV11-2; CDR3 DNA: TGTGCCAGCAGCTTGACAGGAAGAAGTTCACCCCTCCACTTT; CDR3 protein: CASSLTGRSSPLHF
J gene: TRBJ1-1; clone size: -; D gene: -; V gene: TRBV5-1; CDR3 DNA: TGCGCCAGCAGCACCTCGCAGGCCCTGAACACTGAAGCTTTCTTT; CDR3 protein: CASSTSQALNTEAFF
J gene: TRBJ2-3; clone size: -; D gene: -; V gene: TRBV28; CDR3 DNA: TGTGCCAGCAGCCCCGGGGTAGCGGTCACAGATACGCAGTATTTT; CDR3 protein: CASSPGVAVTDTQYF
J gene: TRBJ2-2; clone size: -; D gene: TRBD1; V gene: TRBV3-1/TRBV3-2; CDR3 DNA: TGTGCCAGCAGCCCCCTTTGGAAGGGGGCTTTCGCCGGGGAGCTGTTTTTT; CDR3 protein: CASSPLWKGAFAGELFF
J gene: TRBJ1-1; clone size: -; D gene: -; V gene: TRBV11-2; CDR3 DNA: TGTGCCAGCAGCTTGGCGGGAGGGACTGAAGCTTTCTTT; CDR3 protein: CASSLAGGTEAFF
J gene: TRBJ1-2; clone size: -; D gene: -; V gene: TRBV6-6; CDR3 DNA: TGTGCCAGCAGCCCCTCCACAGGGACCCAAAACTATGGCTACACCTTC; CDR3 protein: CASSPSTGTQNYGYTF